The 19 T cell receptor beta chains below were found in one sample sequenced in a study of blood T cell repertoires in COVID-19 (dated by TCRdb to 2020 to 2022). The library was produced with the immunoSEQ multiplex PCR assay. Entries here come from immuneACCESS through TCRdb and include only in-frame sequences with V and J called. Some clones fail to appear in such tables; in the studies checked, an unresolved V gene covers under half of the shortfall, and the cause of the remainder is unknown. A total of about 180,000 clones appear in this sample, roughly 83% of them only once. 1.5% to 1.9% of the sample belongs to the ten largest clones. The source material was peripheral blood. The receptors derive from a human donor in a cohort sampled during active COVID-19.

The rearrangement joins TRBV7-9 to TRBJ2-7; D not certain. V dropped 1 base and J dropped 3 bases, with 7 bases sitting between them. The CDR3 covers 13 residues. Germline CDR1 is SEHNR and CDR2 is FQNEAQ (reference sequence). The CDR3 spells CASSLGPFYEQYF. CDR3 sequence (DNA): TGTGCCAGCAGCTTAGGGCCCTTCTACGAGCAGTACTTC.

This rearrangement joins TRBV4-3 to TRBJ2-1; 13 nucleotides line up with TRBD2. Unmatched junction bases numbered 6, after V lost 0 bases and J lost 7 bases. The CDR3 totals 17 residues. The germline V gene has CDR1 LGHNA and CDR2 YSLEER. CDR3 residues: CASSQDMGLAGLNEQFF. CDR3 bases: TGCGCCAGCAGCCAAGATATGGGACTAGCGGGGTTGAATGAGCAGTTCTTC.

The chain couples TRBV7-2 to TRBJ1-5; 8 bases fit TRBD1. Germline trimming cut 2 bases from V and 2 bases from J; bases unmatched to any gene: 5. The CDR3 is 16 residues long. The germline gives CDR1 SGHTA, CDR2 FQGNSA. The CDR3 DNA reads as TGTGCCAGCAGCTTACCGACAGGGGTGGGCAATCAGCCCCAGCATTTT. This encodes CASSLPTGVGNQPQHF.

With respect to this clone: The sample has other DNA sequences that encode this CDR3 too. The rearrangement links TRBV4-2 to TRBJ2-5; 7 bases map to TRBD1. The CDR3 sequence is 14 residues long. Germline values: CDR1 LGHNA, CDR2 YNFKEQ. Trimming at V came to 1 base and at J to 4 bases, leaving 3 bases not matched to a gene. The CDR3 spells CASSQGQGRETQYF. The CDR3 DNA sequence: TGTGCCAGCAGCCAAGGACAGGGTCGAGAGACCCAGTACTTC.

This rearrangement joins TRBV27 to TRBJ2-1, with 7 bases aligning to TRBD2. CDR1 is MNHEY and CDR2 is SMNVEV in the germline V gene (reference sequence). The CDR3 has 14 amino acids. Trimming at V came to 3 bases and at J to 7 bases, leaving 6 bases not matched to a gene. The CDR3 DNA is TGTGCCAGCAGTTTGGCGGGAGCCGGGAATGAGCAGTTCTTC. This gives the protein CASSLAGAGNEQFF.

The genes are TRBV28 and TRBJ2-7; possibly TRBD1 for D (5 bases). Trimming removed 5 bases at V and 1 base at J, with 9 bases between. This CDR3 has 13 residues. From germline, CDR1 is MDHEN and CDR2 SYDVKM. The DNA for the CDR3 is TGTGCCAGCAGTGCGACAGTATCCTACGAGCAGTACTTC. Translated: CASSATVSYEQYF. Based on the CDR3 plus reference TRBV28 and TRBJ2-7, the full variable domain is DVKVTQSSRYLVKRTGEKVFLECVQDMDHENMFWYRQDPGLGLRLIYFSYDVKMKEKGDIPEGYSVSREKKERFSLILESASTNQTSMYLCASSATVSYEQYFGPGTRLTVT.

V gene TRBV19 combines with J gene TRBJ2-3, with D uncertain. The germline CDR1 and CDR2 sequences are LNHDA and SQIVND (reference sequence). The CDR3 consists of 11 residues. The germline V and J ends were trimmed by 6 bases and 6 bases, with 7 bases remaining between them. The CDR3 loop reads CASSLGDTQYF. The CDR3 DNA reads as TGTGCCAGTAGCCTCGGGGATACGCAGTATTTT.

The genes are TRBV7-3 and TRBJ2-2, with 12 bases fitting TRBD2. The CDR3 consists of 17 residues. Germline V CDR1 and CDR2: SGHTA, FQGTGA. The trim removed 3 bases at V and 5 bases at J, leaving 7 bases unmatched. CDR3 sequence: CASSLGLAGAWTGELFF. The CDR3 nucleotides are TGTGCCAGCAGCTTGGGACTAGCGGGTGCTTGGACCGGGGAGCTGTTTTTT.

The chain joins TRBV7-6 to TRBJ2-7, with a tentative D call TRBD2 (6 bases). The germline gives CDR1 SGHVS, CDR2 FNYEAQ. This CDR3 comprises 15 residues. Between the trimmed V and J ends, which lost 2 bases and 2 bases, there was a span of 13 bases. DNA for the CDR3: TGTGCCAGCAGCTTAATTGCTAGCGAGACCTACGAGCAGTACTTC. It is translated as CASSLIASETYEQYF.

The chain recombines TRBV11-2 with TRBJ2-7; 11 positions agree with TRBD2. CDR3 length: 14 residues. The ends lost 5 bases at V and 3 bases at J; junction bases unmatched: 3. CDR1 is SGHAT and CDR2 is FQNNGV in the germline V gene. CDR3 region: CASSPLAGGYEQYF. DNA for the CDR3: TGTGCCAGCAGCCCCCTAGCGGGGGGCTACGAGCAGTACTTC.

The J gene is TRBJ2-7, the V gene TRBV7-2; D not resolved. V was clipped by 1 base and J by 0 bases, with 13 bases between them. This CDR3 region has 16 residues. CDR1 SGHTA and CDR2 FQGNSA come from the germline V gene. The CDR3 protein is CASSLEVARVSYEQYF. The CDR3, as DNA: TGTGCCAGCAGCTTAGAGGTCGCCCGGGTCTCCTACGAGCAGTACTTC.

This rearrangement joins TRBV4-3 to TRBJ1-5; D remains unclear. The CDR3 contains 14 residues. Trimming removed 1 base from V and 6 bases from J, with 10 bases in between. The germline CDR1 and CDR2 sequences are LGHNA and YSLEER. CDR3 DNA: TGCGCCAGCAGCCAAGGGGAGGGCGGTCAGCCCCAGCATTTT. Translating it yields CASSQGEGGQPQHF.

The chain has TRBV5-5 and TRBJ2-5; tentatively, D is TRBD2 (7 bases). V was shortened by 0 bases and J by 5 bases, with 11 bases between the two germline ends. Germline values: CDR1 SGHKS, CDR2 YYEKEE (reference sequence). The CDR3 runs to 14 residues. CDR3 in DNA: TGTGCCAGCAGCTTGGGGGGGGGCGAGGAGACCCAGTACTTC. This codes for CASSLGGGEETQYF.

As DNA, the CDR3 is TGCAGCGTACCCGGACAGGGCCGCAATCAGCCCCAGCATTTT. The encoded protein is CSVPGQGRNQPQHF. The rearrangement joins TRBV29-1 to TRBJ1-5; 8 bases map to TRBD1. V lost 6 bases, J lost 2 bases, and 6 bases stayed unmatched. The CDR3 totals 14 residues. Germline V gene sequence: CDR1 SQVTM, CDR2 ANQGSEA. The entire variable domain, with the rest obtained from reference TRBV29-1 and TRBJ1-5, is as follows: SAVISQKPSRDICQRGTSLTIQCQVDSQVTMMFWYRQQPGQSLTLIATANQGSEATYESGFVIDKFPISRPNLTFSTLTVSNMSPEDSSIYLCSVPGQGRNQPQHFGDGTRLSIL.

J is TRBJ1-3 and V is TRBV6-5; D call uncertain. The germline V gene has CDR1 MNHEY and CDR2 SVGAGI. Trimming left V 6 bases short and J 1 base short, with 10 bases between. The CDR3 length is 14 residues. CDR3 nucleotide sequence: TGTGCCAGCAGCATCGGTAGTTCTGGAAACACCATATATTTT. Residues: CASSIGSSGNTIYF.

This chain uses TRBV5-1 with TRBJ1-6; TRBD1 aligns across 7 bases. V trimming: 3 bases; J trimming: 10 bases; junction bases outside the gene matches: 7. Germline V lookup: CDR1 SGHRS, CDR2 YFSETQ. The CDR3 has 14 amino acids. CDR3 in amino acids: CASSSQGVESPLHF. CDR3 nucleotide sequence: TGCGCCAGCAGCTCCCAGGGGGTTGAATCACCCCTCCACTTT.

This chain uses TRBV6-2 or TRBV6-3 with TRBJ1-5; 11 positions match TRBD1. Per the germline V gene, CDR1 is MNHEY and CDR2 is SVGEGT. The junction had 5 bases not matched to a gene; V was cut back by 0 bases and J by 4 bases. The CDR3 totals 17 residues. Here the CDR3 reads CASSYSTGTGGNQPQHF. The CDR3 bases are TGTGCCAGCAGTTACTCTACCGGGACAGGGGGTAATCAGCCCCAGCATTTT.

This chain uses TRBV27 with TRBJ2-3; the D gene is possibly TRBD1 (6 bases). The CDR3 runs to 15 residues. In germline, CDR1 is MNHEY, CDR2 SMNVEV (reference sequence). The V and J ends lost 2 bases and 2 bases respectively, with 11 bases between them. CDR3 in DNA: TGTGCCAGCAGTTTACGTGGACAGATCACAGATACGCAGTATTTT. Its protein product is CASSLRGQITDTQYF.

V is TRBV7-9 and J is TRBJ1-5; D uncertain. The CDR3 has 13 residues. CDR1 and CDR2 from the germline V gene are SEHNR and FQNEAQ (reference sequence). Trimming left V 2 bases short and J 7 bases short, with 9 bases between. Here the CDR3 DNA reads TGTGCCAGCAGCTTAAGTTCTCAGCAGCCCCAGCATTTT. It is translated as CASSLSSQQPQHF.